Each of the 17 T cell receptor beta chains below was sequenced from the same sample in a study of blood T cells in healthy people across ages. Together with a sample-barcoded 5' primer, a J-beta primer mix was included in a second PCR lasting about 7 to 11 cycles. MiXCR was run by TCRdb on the 5' RACE reads, yielding one entry per CDR3 protein. Of around 870,000 distinct CDR3 sequences listed, about 28% are singletons. Source material: blood. The receptors originated from a woman older than 75 in good health.

The V call is TRBV20-1, the J call TRBJ2-1; 9 bases fit TRBD2. Germline V gene data show CDR1 as DFQATT and CDR2 as SNEGSKA (reference sequence). Trimming removed 2 bases from V and 10 bases from J; junction bases left unmatched: 9. CDR3 size: 14 residues. As DNA, the CDR3 is TGCAGTGCTAGATACATAGCGGGAGCGCTAGAGCAGTTCTTC. As protein: CSARYIAGALEQFF.

This clonotype was recorded many times. The V gene is TRBV12-3 or TRBV12-4, the J gene TRBJ2-1; 14 positions match TRBD2. CDR3 size: 17 residues. Unmatched junction bases numbered 11, after V lost 5 bases and J lost 8 bases. CDR3 nucleotide sequence: TGTGCCAGCAGTCCCCGGACTAGCGGGGGGCCAAGGGATGAGCAGTTCTTC. This translates into CASSPRTSGGPRDEQFF.

This clonotype was counted a single time. This may stem from a read error, because a much larger clone lies one nucleotide away. The chain recombines TRBV6-2 or TRBV6-3 with TRBJ2-7, with D perhaps matching TRBD2 (7 bases). Germline V gives CDR1 MNHEY, CDR2 SVGEGT. The V end was cut by 6 bases, the J end by 4 bases, with 19 bases between. This CDR3 spans 15 amino acids. CDR3 region: CASRRGRGGHYEQYF. The CDR3 DNA is TGTGCCAGCAGGCGGGGACGCGGGGGCCATTACGAGCAGTACTTC.

This chain links TRBV30 with TRBJ2-1; 8 bases fit TRBD2. The CDR3 covers 14 residues. Germline V gives CDR1 GTSNPN, CDR2 SVGIG (reference sequence). The ends lost 0 bases at V and 6 bases at J; junction bases unmatched: 4. The CDR3 spells CAWSVKRGGNEQFF. The CDR3, as DNA: TGTGCCTGGAGTGTTAAACGGGGGGGCAATGAGCAGTTCTTC.

In its sample, this clonotype was seen many times. The V call is TRBV6-1, the J call TRBJ1-2; D unresolved. Germline lookup yields CDR1 MNHNS and CDR2 SASEGT. Trimming cost V 0 bases and J 0 bases, with 5 bases left between them. The CDR3 runs to 14 residues. CDR3 amino acids: CASSEARANYGYTF. CDR3 nucleotide sequence: TGTGCCAGCAGTGAAGCCCGAGCTAACTATGGCTACACCTTC.

A word on this clonotype: A much more abundant neighbour one base away suggests this may be a read error. This rearrangement joins TRBV6-1 to TRBJ2-1; D tentatively reads TRBD1 or TRBD2 (6 bases each). Germline V gene data show CDR1 as MNHNS and CDR2 as SASEGT. The CDR3 spans 16 residues. Trimming stripped 5 bases from V and 7 bases from J, with 21 bases between. CDR3 protein: CASSKGGPPTMNEQFF. Here the CDR3 DNA reads TGTGCCAGCAGTAAAGGGGGGCCACCGACCATGAATGAGCAGTTCTTC.

The chain links TRBV2 to TRBJ2-1, with a tentative D call TRBD1 (5 bases). V gave up 10 bases and J gave up 8 bases, with 15 bases separating them. CDR1 is SNHLY and CDR2 is FYNNEI in the germline V gene. The CDR3 consists of 12 residues. The CDR3 reads CANKQRGHEQFF. In DNA, the CDR3 is TGTGCCAACAAGCAAAGGGGCCATGAGCAGTTCTTC.

There are a few counts of this clonotype. The V gene is TRBV12-3 or TRBV12-4, the J gene TRBJ1-3; 9 bases match TRBD1. V dropped 6 bases and J dropped 4; count of bases not matched to a gene: 4. The CDR3 has 14 amino acids. CDR3 sequence reads: CASRGTGRGNTIYF. The CDR3 DNA is TGTGCCAGCAGGGGGACAGGGAGAGGAAACACCATATATTTT.

This rearrangement joins TRBV6-5 to TRBJ2-2; 8 nucleotides line up with TRBD1. Germline CDR1 reads MNHEY; CDR2 reads SVGAGI. CDR3 length equals 15 residues. Trimming at V came to 7 bases and at J to 1 base, leaving 5 bases not matched to a gene. CDR3 nucleotides: TGTGCCAGCACAGGGGGCGCGAAGAACACCGGGGAGCTGTTTTTT. Translation: CASTGGAKNTGELFF.

This clonotype was counted ten times or more. The V gene is TRBV18, the J gene TRBJ1-6, with 7 bases aligning to TRBD1. The CDR3 totals 15 residues. With V trimmed by 3 bases and J by 10 bases, 9 bases remained unmatched. CDR1 and CDR2 from the germline V gene are KGHSH and LQKENI. The CDR3 is CASSPSTGLRSPLHF. Written as DNA, the CDR3 is TGTGCCAGCTCACCTTCGACAGGGCTCAGGTCACCCCTCCACTTT.

Remarks on this clonotype: A much bigger clone sits one base away, suggesting this may be a read error. The chain is built from TRBV29-1 and TRBJ1-2; D gene unclear. Per germline, CDR1 SQVTM and CDR2 ANQGSEA. CDR3 length: 13 residues. The CDR3 sequence: CSADHIANYGHTF. The CDR3 DNA is TGCAGCGCCGACCACATAGCTAACTATGGCCACACCTTC.

This chain links TRBV19 with TRBJ2-1; D might be TRBD1 (6 bases). Germline lookup yields CDR1 LNHDA and CDR2 SQIVND (reference sequence). The CDR3 spans 15 residues. V lost 3 bases to trimming and J lost 4 bases, with 13 bases between them. The CDR3 DNA follows: TGTGCCAGTAGTATGAGGTCCAGGGGTTACAATGAGCAGTTCTTC. Amino acids: CASSMRSRGYNEQFF.

This clonotype turned up a few times. V usage is TRBV4-3 and J usage is TRBJ2-5; 7 nucleotides line up with TRBD1. The V gene's germline CDR1 is LGHNA and CDR2 YSLEER. The CDR3 is made up of 16 amino acids. V shed 4 bases and J 11 bases; nucleotides not matched to a gene: 19. CDR3 sequence reads: CASSRTERGPLDEQYF. In DNA, the CDR3 is TGCGCCAGCAGCCGGACTGAGAGGGGGCCCCTGGATGAGCAGTACTTC.

This chain uses TRBV7-9 with TRBJ2-7, with 8 bases identical to TRBD2. Germline CDR1 reads SEHNR; CDR2 reads FQNEAQ (reference sequence). V was clipped by 4 bases and J by 2 bases; unmatched bases: 16. This CDR3 has 18 residues. The CDR3 nucleotides read TGTGCCAGCAGCTCATCCTCTCTACTAGCGGAGGACCCCTACGAGCAGTACTTC. Encoded protein: CASSSSSLLAEDPYEQYF.

This clonotype has ten or more counts. The V and J genes are TRBV5-5 and TRBJ2-1; 15 bases match TRBD2. Germline V CDR1 and CDR2: SGHKS, YYEKEE (reference sequence). This CDR3 contains 17 residues. Losses at the gene ends were 2 bases for V and 6 bases for J; bases not matched to a gene: 6. The CDR3 sequence is CASSFPGLAGGVNEQFF. The CDR3 region has the DNA TGTGCCAGCAGCTTCCCGGGACTAGCGGGGGGTGTCAATGAGCAGTTCTTC.

The count of this clonotype is one. This may be a read error, as it is one base from a much larger clone. The V and J genes are TRBV27 and TRBJ2-1; 9 nucleotides agree with TRBD2. The germline CDR1 and CDR2 sequences are MNHEY and SMNVEV (reference sequence). V was clipped by 8 bases and J by 9 bases; unmatched bases: 11. This CDR3 has 14 residues. The CDR3 sequence: CASGRERGASEQFF. The DNA of the CDR3 is TGTGCCAGCGGCCGGGAGCGGGGGGCCAGTGAGCAGTTCTTC.

This sequence joins TRBV6-5 and TRBJ2-7; TRBD2 agrees at 9 bases. The ends lost 8 bases at V and 5 bases at J; junction bases unmatched: 7. Germline V gene lookup returns CDR1 MNHEY and CDR2 SVGAGI. The CDR3 totals 13 residues. The CDR3 is CASRGTSRHEQYF. The CDR3 DNA is TGTGCCAGCCGCGGGACTAGCCGCCACGAGCAGTACTTC.